The 22 T cell receptor beta chains in this list originate from one sample, sequenced in a study of shared clonotypes between healthy human individuals. Some clones are missing from TCRdb's copy, which holds only in-frame ones; the method was immunoSEQ multiplex PCR. The table lists about 2 million clones, around 96% of them singletons, with roughly 1.1% in the top ten. Cells designated naive CD8 were CD45RO-negative and were positively selected for CCR7, with terminally differentiated effector memory CD45RA+ cells excluded. Sequencing used naive CD8+ T cells sorted from blood. The source of these receptors is a man in his late teens or twenties in good health.

The chain links TRBV6-5 to TRBJ2-7; D gene ambiguous. The V end was cut by 0 bases, the J end by 4 bases, with 10 bases between. Germline V gene data show CDR1 as MNHEY and CDR2 as SVGAGI. This CDR3 has 14 amino acids. The CDR3 loop is CASSYSSLGYEQYF. The DNA for the CDR3 is TGTGCCAGCAGTTACTCGTCCCTAGGGTACGAGCAGTACTTC.

The rearrangement uses TRBV14 and TRBJ1-4; D ambiguous. Germline CDR1 is SGHDN and CDR2 is FVKESK. The CDR3 sequence is 13 residues long. Trimming pared 4 bases from V and 8 bases from J, leaving 11 bases between. The CDR3 region is CASSPPFVEKLFF. The CDR3 DNA reads TGTGCCAGCAGCCCTCCTTTTGTGGAAAAACTGTTTTTT.

This clone appeared once. The chain is built from TRBV10-2 and TRBJ2-1; TRBD2 matches 7 bases. Trimming removed 2 bases from V and 5 bases from J; junction bases left unmatched: 6. Germline CDR1 and CDR2: WSHSY and SAAADI. The CDR3 covers 15 residues. CDR3 DNA sequence: TGCGCCAGCAGTGAGGGACTAGGTAGTAACAATGAGCAGTTCTTC. Translated: CASSEGLGSNNEQFF.

The chain carries TRBV7-9 and TRBJ2-5; 13 bases line up with TRBD2. J gave up 4 bases and V 3 bases, and 8 bases lay outside the gene matches. Germline CDR1 is SEHNR and CDR2 is FQNEAQ (reference sequence). This CDR3 spans 17 amino acids. CDR3 DNA sequence: TGTGCCAGCAGCTTTGGACTAGCGGGAGCGTTAGGAGAGACCCAGTACTTC. Its protein product is CASSFGLAGALGETQYF.

As regards this clone: This CDR3 is also generated by other DNA sequences in the sample. The chain has TRBV4-1 and TRBJ1-2; TRBD1 matches at 8 bases. Per the germline V gene, CDR1 is MGHRA and CDR2 is YSYEKL. The trim removed 2 bases at V and 4 bases at J, leaving 6 bases unmatched. CDR3 length equals 15 residues. CDR3 nucleotide sequence: TGCGCCAGCAGCCAACGGGGACAGGCTTCCTATGGCTACACCTTC. Translated: CASSQRGQASYGYTF.

The chain is built from TRBV14 and TRBJ1-1, with D unclear. V lost 0 bases to trimming and J lost 4 bases, with 9 bases between them. This CDR3 has 14 amino acids. The germline CDR1 and CDR2 sequences are SGHDN and FVKESK. The CDR3 spells CASSQDGGSTEAFF. The CDR3 coding sequence is TGTGCCAGCAGCCAAGATGGAGGATCCACTGAAGCTTTCTTT.

The CDR3 sequence: CASSPGLDNEQFF. The CDR3 nucleotides are TGTGCCAGCAGCCCGGGACTGGACAATGAGCAGTTCTTC. The chain joins TRBV13 to TRBJ2-1, with D perhaps matching TRBD2 (6 bases). The CDR3 contains 13 residues. CDR1 and CDR2 (germline): PRHDT, FYEKMQ (reference sequence). V lost 5 bases and J 5 bases, leaving 10 bases between the germline ends.

CDR3 coding DNA: TGTGCCAGCAGCCGAGCACGCGGGGGGGCCAATGAGCAGTTCTTC. This codes for CASSRARGGANEQFF. This chain uses TRBV14 with TRBJ2-1, with 9 bases that match TRBD2. Germline trimming cut 4 bases from V and 6 bases from J; bases unmatched to any gene: 7. From germline, CDR1 is SGHDN and CDR2 FVKESK. The CDR3 extends over 15 amino acids.

The chain recombines TRBV11-2 with TRBJ1-4, with a possible D match to TRBD1 (6 bases). The V and J ends lost 4 bases and 0 bases respectively, with 18 bases between them. The CDR3 spans 18 residues. Per germline, CDR1 SGHAT and CDR2 FQNNGV. The chain's CDR3 is CASSSDRDRRATNEKLFF. CDR3 DNA: TGTGCCAGCAGCTCAGACAGAGACAGGAGGGCAACTAATGAAAAACTGTTTTTT.

V gene TRBV21-1 combines with J gene TRBJ1-2; the D call of TRBD1 is as the table states it, not checked on the DNA. TRBV21-1 is described as a pseudogene. CDR3 length: 15 residues. Here the CDR3 DNA reads TGTGCCAGCAGCAAAGACGACAGGAAGGGGGATGGCTACACCTTC. It translates to CASSKDDRKGDGYTF.

This chain joins TRBV6-6 and TRBJ1-1, with D unclear. The V end was cut by 8 bases, the J end by 0 bases, with 10 bases between. The CDR3 contains 13 residues. The germline gives CDR1 MNHNY, CDR2 SVGAGI (reference sequence). CDR3 bases: TGTGCCAGCCGTCCAGCGATGAACACTGAAGCTTTCTTT. It encodes CASRPAMNTEAFF.

In DNA, the CDR3 is TGTGCCAGCAGCTCCGTGTCCGAAGCGGGGGTTACGCAGTATTTT. Amino acids: CASSSVSEAGVTQYF. The chain uses TRBV5-4 and TRBJ2-3, with 8 bases that match TRBD2. From germline, CDR1 is SGHNT and CDR2 YYREEE (reference sequence). Trimming cost V 3 bases and J 8 bases; bases outside gene matches: 11. This CDR3 spans 15 amino acids.

The chain combines TRBV4-1 with TRBJ1-6; D uncertain. CDR1 and CDR2 (germline): MGHRA, YSYEKL. The length of the CDR3 is 15 residues. The V end was cut by 1 base, the J end by 11 bases, with 15 bases between. The CDR3 protein is CASSQVGELATPLHF. CDR3 nucleotide sequence: TGCGCCAGCAGCCAAGTTGGTGAATTAGCTACACCCCTCCACTTT.

The rearrangement joins TRBV6-5 to TRBJ2-1; the D gene could be TRBD1 or TRBD2 (5 bases each). Trimming removed 0 bases at V and 8 bases at J, with 14 bases between. The CDR3 covers 15 residues. In germline, CDR1 is MNHEY, CDR2 SVGAGI. Here the CDR3 reads CASSYSYGAGDEQFF. CDR3 nucleotides: TGTGCCAGCAGTTACTCGTACGGGGCCGGAGATGAGCAGTTCTTC.

The genes are TRBV5-4 and TRBJ2-7; tentatively, D is TRBD2 (5 bases). This CDR3 has 14 residues. Between the trimmed V and J ends, which lost 2 bases and 3 bases, there was a span of 12 bases. The germline V gene has CDR1 SGHNT and CDR2 YYREEE (reference sequence). The CDR3: CASSFGVGGYEQYF. As DNA, the CDR3 is TGTGCCAGCAGCTTCGGGGTAGGCGGCTACGAGCAGTACTTC.

The rearrangement links TRBV1 to TRBJ2-5; whether TRBD2, the table's D call, matches the DNA was not checked. TRBV1 is listed as a pseudogene. This CDR3 contains 14 residues. CDR3 amino acids: CTSSQERRRETQYF. The CDR3 nucleotides read TGCACCAGCAGCCAAGAGCGGAGAAGGGAGACCCAGTACTTC.

This chain joins TRBV6-5 and TRBJ2-1; D ambiguous. The CDR3 contains 15 residues. Deletions cut 0 bases from V and 2 bases from J, with 8 bases between. The germline V gene has CDR1 MNHEY and CDR2 SVGAGI. In nucleotides, the CDR3 is TGTGCCAGCAGTTACTCGCTATACACCTACAATGAGCAGTTCTTC. This translates into CASSYSLYTYNEQFF.

The V call is TRBV30, the J call TRBJ2-1; 7 positions agree with TRBD2. The CDR3 extends over 12 amino acids. Looked up from germline, CDR1 is GTSNPN and CDR2 is SVGIG (reference sequence). The V gene end was trimmed by 3 bases and the J gene end by 10 bases; junction bases not matched to a gene: 6. The CDR3 region is CAWSASGVEQFF. The CDR3 bases are TGTGCCTGGAGCGCCAGCGGGGTCGAGCAGTTCTTC.

V and J are TRBV6-5 and TRBJ1-3; 7 positions agree with TRBD1. Germline V lookup: CDR1 MNHEY, CDR2 SVGAGI. CDR3 length equals 12 residues. V lost 9 bases and J lost 3; bases outside the gene matches: 2. This chain's CDR3 is CASSGGGNTIYF. CDR3 nucleotide sequence: TGTGCCAGTTCAGGGGGTGGAAACACCATATATTTT.

The chain uses TRBV27 and TRBJ2-2; 7 bases are a match to TRBD2. From germline, CDR1 is MNHEY and CDR2 SMNVEV (reference sequence). CDR3 length: 16 amino acids. V dropped 9 bases and J dropped 5; count of bases not matched to a gene: 15. CDR3 DNA: TGTGCCAGTCAGTCCCAGGCTAGCGGTTGGACCGGGGAGCTGTTTTTT. This translates into CASQSQASGWTGELFF.

The chain combines TRBV5-1 with TRBJ1-1, with TRBD1 matching 9 bases. The CDR3 totals 15 residues. Trimming removed 4 bases from V and 0 bases from J; junction bases left unmatched: 4. CDR1 is SGHRS, CDR2 YFSETQ, per germline. CDR3 bases: TGCGCCAGCAGCCTACAGGGGGCACTGAACACTGAAGCTTTCTTT. Its protein is CASSLQGALNTEAFF.

J is TRBJ1-6 and V is TRBV4-2; the D gene is possibly TRBD1 (6 bases). The CDR3 spans 16 residues. CDR1 is LGHNA and CDR2 is YNFKEQ in the germline V gene. V lost 7 bases to trimming and J lost 1 base, with 14 bases between them. CDR3 protein: CASTFQGWSYNSPLHF. CDR3 nucleotides: TGTGCCAGCACCTTCCAGGGGTGGTCCTATAATTCACCCCTCCACTTT.